One T cell receptor (beta chain) is described in this entry. This record belongs to a study of cytomegalovirus exposure and HLA in healthy donors. A multiplex PCR was run with 60 Vbeta primers and 13 Jbeta primers. Using immunoSEQ multiplex PCR, the repertoire was profiled, and TCRdb retains in-frame clones only, with some absent. The repertoire holds over 150,000 clones, with about four fifths as singletons. The ends were cut back, 2 bases at V and 4 bases at J, with 8 bases in the middle. The CDR3 consists of 14 residues. Germline-derived CDR1 and CDR2 are MNHEY and SMNVEV (reference sequence). What was sequenced was PBMCs. This receptor was obtained from a man aged 18 to 30 in good health and CMV-seronegative. The chain joins TRBV27 to TRBJ1-4; no firm D call. CDR3 amino acids: CASSLGSLNEKLFF. The CDR3 DNA sequence: TGTGCCAGCAGTTTAGGCAGTCTTAATGAAAAACTGTTTTTT.